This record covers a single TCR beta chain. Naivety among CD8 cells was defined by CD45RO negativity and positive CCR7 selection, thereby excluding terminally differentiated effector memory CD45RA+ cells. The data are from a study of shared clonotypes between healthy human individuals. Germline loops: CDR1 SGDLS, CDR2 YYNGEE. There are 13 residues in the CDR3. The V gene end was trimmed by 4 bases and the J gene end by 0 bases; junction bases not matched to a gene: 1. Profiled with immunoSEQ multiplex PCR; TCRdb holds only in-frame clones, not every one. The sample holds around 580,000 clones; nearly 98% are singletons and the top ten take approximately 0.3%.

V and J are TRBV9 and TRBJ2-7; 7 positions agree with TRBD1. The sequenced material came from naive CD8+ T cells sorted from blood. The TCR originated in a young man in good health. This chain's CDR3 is CASSWDSSYEQYF. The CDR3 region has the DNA TGTGCCAGCAGCTGGGACAGCTCCTACGAGCAGTACTTC.